This is a list of T cell receptor beta chains from one sample in a study of T cell clones after liver transplantation. Measured with immunoSEQ multiplex PCR; TCRdb has only the in-frame clones, and not every one. The table lists over 50,000 clones, 84% of them singletons. The source material was CD4+ T cells from blood, sampled before liver transplant. These receptor sequences come from a human donor who received a liver transplant. Both conserved end residues are part of each CDR3. A D gene is named only where the DNA matches it firmly. Some rows have no size entry. The others give once, few or many, or a class for an expanded clone.

clone_size	d_call	j_call	v_call	cdr3_aa	cdr3_nt
once	.	TRBJ1-2	TRBV5-4	CASSLPVEGHGYTF	TGTGCCAGCAGCTTGCCAGTGGAGGGTCATGGCTACACCTTC
once	.	TRBJ1-1	TRBV29-1	CSVVGTEGAFF	TGCAGCGTTGTGGGGACCGAAGGGGCTTTCTTT
few	.	TRBJ2-5	TRBV9	CASSQKGAGETQYF	TGTGCCAGCAGCCAGAAGGGGGCGGGGGAGACCCAGTACTTC
.	.	TRBJ1-3	TRBV5-6	CASSPAGNTIYF	TGTGCCAGCAGCCCTGCCGGAAACACCATATATTTT
.	.	TRBJ2-1	TRBV7-3	CASSWGDEQFF	TGTGCCAGCAGCTGGGGCGATGAGCAGTTCTTC
.	.	TRBJ1-2	TRBV15	CATSRTWGTHGYTF	TGTGCCACCAGCAGGACTTGGGGCACTCATGGCTACACCTTC
.	.	TRBJ1-5	TRBV6-5	CASKLDRYGNQPQHF	TGTGCCAGCAAACTAGACAGGTATGGGAATCAGCCCCAGCATTTT
.	.	TRBJ2-5	TRBV6-5	CASSYRSSSRQETQYF	TGTGCCAGCAGTTACCGATCTTCATCGAGACAAGAGACCCAGTACTTC
.	TRBD2	TRBJ2-2	TRBV7-8	CASSRLAYQTGELFF	TGTGCCAGCAGTCGACTAGCGTACCAGACCGGGGAGCTGTTTTTT
.	TRBD1	TRBJ1-2	TRBV5-1	CASKETGTLYGYTF	TGCGCCAGCAAGGAGACAGGGACTCTCTATGGCTACACCTTC
.	.	TRBJ1-4	TRBV29-1	CSVERGRKLFF	TGCAGCGTTGAACGGGGCAGAAAACTGTTTTTT
.	.	TRBJ2-7	TRBV4-2	CASSQAPLAGAYEQYF	TGTGCCAGCAGCCAGGCACCTCTAGCAGGAGCCTACGAGCAGTACTTC
.	.	TRBJ2-7	TRBV28	CASSSGLTYEQYF	TGTGCCAGCAGTTCGGGTCTTACCTACGAGCAGTACTTC
.	.	TRBJ2-5	TRBV6-6	CASKSRGAGETQYF	TGTGCCAGTAAAAGCAGGGGGGCCGGGGAGACCCAGTACTTC